These 26 T cell receptor beta chains came from one sample sequenced in a study of shared T cell receptors in the human thymus. TCRdb keeps only in-frame clones here, not all; method: immunoSEQ multiplex PCR. The data contain roughly 710,000 clones, over 75% of them singletons. The same data also went into a second study, on human thymus T cells.

The sample taken for sequencing was thymocytes. These receptor sequences come from a girl under two years old with a congenital heart defect.

This chain connects TRBV28 to TRBJ2-3; D ambiguous. Germline V gene data show CDR1 as MDHEN and CDR2 as SYDVKM. V lost 2 bases and J lost 2, with 23 bases in between. This CDR3 spans 19 amino acids. CDR3: CASSLGLPKPKPTTDTQYF. The CDR3 DNA reads as TGTGCCAGCAGTTTAGGGCTACCCAAGCCAAAACCGACCACAGATACGCAGTATTTT.

J is TRBJ2-3 and V is TRBV6-6; D remains unclear. CDR3 size: 15 residues. V gave up 6 bases and J gave up 3 bases, with 16 bases separating them. Germline CDR1 and CDR2: MNHNY and SVGAGI (reference sequence). The CDR3 loop is CASSIRSVSTDTQYF. The CDR3 bases are TGTGCCAGCAGCATACGGTCTGTCTCAACAGATACGCAGTATTTT.

This clone showed up just once. At one end the junction does not follow the germline gene, possibly because of a read error. The chain couples TRBV6-1 to TRBJ2-5; D uncertain. Germline lookup yields CDR1 MNHNS and CDR2 SASEGT. This CDR3 has 9 amino acids. CDR3 loop: CAGGAPPDF. Written as DNA, the CDR3 is TGTGCCGGTGGAGCTCCCCCAGACTTC.

The DNA of the CDR3 is TGTGCCAGCAGTGAAGGGGCAGACAGCAACACTGAAGCTTTCTTT. This codes for CASSEGADSNTEAFF. The chain combines TRBV6-1 with TRBJ1-1, with D possibly TRBD1 on 5 matching bases. The germline V gene has CDR1 MNHNS and CDR2 SASEGT. V lost 1 base to trimming and J lost 2 bases, with 11 bases between them. CDR3 length: 15 residues.

This chain uses TRBV5-1 with TRBJ1-1, with TRBD1 matching over 8 bases. Trimming at V came to 4 bases and at J to 7 bases, leaving 15 bases not matched to a gene. CDR1 and CDR2 (germline): SGHRS, YFSETQ. This CDR3 region has 16 residues. The CDR3: CASSEGQVQPRLEAFF. CDR3 coding DNA: TGCGCCAGCAGCGAGGGACAGGTACAGCCCAGGCTTGAAGCTTTCTTT. Complete variable domain (other parts from reference TRBV5-1 and TRBJ1-1): KAGVTQTPRYLIKTRGQQVTLSCSPISGHRSVSWYQQTPGQGLQFLFEYFSETQRNKGNFPGRFSGRQFSNSRSEMNVSTLELGDSALYLCASSEGQVQPRLEAFFGQGTRLTVV.

V gene TRBV7-2 combines with J gene TRBJ1-5; TRBD1 aligns across 7 bases. Germline assignment: CDR1 SGHTA and CDR2 FQGNSA. After removal of 2 bases from V and 5 bases from J, the junction contained 12 bases not matched to a gene. The CDR3 spans 17 residues. In DNA, the CDR3 is TGTGCCAGCAGCTTACGGACAGGTCTCATGAACGATCAGCCCCAGCATTTT. This gives the protein CASSLRTGLMNDQPQHF. Full variable domain (remainder filled in from reference TRBV7-2 and TRBJ1-5): GAGVSQSPSNKVTEKGKDVELRCDPISGHTALYWYRQSLGQGLEFLIYFQGNSAPDKSGLPSDRFSAERTGGSVSTLTIQRTQQEDSAVYLCASSLRTGLMNDQPQHFGDGTRLSIL.

The J gene is TRBJ1-2, the V gene TRBV6-5, with D perhaps TRBD1 (5 bases). The V gene lost 6 bases and the J gene lost 8 bases, with 13 bases spanning the gap. The CDR3 contains 12 residues. In germline, CDR1 is MNHEY, CDR2 SVGAGI. CDR3 in DNA: TGTGCCAGCAGCCAAGGGGAGGGGGGCTACACCTTC. Protein sequence: CASSQGEGGYTF.

The chain employs TRBV5-6 and TRBJ1-5, with a tentative D call TRBD1 (5 bases). Germline-derived CDR1 and CDR2 are SGHDT and YYEEEE. The CDR3 totals 12 residues. Trimming cost V 4 bases and J 5 bases, with 7 bases left between them. CDR3 protein: CASSGGDQPQHF. The CDR3 nucleotides are TGTGCCAGCAGCGGAGGGGATCAGCCCCAGCATTTT.

This chain uses TRBV11-2 with TRBJ1-5, with D uncertain. Trimming took off 1 base at V and 3 bases at J, with 10 bases between the two ends. CDR3 length: 15 residues. Per the germline V gene, CDR1 is SGHAT and CDR2 is FQNNGV. The CDR3 loop reads CASSLGNRDNQPQHF. The CDR3 nucleotides are TGTGCCAGCAGCTTAGGGAACAGAGACAATCAGCCCCAGCATTTT.

This clone was seen a handful of times. The chain recombines TRBV18 with TRBJ2-3, with a possible D match to TRBD2 (5 bases). V shed 3 bases and J shed 2 bases, with 15 bases lying between them. Germline assignment: CDR1 KGHSH and CDR2 LQKENI. The CDR3 has 16 residues. This chain's CDR3 is CASSPRLSTYTDTQYF. CDR3 nucleotide sequence: TGTGCCAGCTCACCTCGACTATCTACTTACACAGATACGCAGTATTTT.

This chain links TRBV6-5 with TRBJ2-1, with 8 bases matching TRBD1. With V trimmed by 5 bases and J by 7 bases, 10 bases remained unmatched. Germline V gene lookup returns CDR1 MNHEY and CDR2 SVGAGI. The CDR3 length is 15 residues. The CDR3 loop is CASSPTGGIRNEQFF. The CDR3 coding sequence is TGTGCCAGCAGTCCCACAGGGGGGATTAGGAATGAGCAGTTCTTC.

This chain uses TRBV9 with TRBJ1-1; TRBD1 might be the D (6 bases). Germline-derived CDR1 and CDR2 are SGDLS and YYNGEE. CDR3 length: 16 amino acids. The germline V and J ends were trimmed by 0 bases and 1 base, with 13 bases remaining between them. The CDR3 DNA sequence: TGTGCCAGCAGCGTAGAAGGGGGACACACGAACACTGAAGCTTTCTTT. Its translation is CASSVEGGHTNTEAFF.

In this sample, this clone turned up a few times. One junction end does not reproduce the germline sequence, and a read error may be involved. This chain joins TRBV6-1 and TRBJ2-7; the match to TRBD1 covers 8 bases. Germline-derived CDR1 and CDR2 are MNHNS and SASEGT. The CDR3 length is 18 residues. CDR3 sequence: CASSEGMSDRGISYEQYF. The CDR3, as DNA: TGTGCCAGCAGCGAAGGGATGAGTGACAGGGGTATCTCCTACGAGCAGTACTTC.

V is TRBV9 and J is TRBJ1-1, with no clear D. Trimming took off 3 bases at V and 8 bases at J, with 23 bases between the two ends. CDR1 SGDLS and CDR2 YYNGEE come from the germline V gene. The CDR3 is 16 residues long. The CDR3 sequence is CASSAAKRRAHDEAFF. CDR3 nucleotide sequence: TGTGCCAGCAGCGCCGCGAAAAGGAGAGCCCACGACGAAGCTTTCTTT.

This sequence joins TRBV13 and TRBJ2-1; perhaps TRBD2 as D (6 bases). Per germline, CDR1 PRHDT and CDR2 FYEKMQ (reference sequence). V was trimmed by 5 bases and J by 0 bases, leaving 14 bases between them. This CDR3 spans 16 amino acids. The CDR3 is CASSHQGRSSYNEQFF. The CDR3 bases are TGTGCCAGCAGCCACCAAGGGAGGAGCTCCTACAATGAGCAGTTCTTC.

Written as DNA, the CDR3 is TGTGCCAGCAGCTTATTACTTAGCTCTGGAAACACCATATATTTT. The encoded protein is CASSLLLSSGNTIYF. This chain joins TRBV5-6 and TRBJ1-3; D call uncertain. The germline V gene has CDR1 SGHDT and CDR2 YYEEEE. The CDR3 totals 15 residues. Trimming stripped 2 bases from V and 0 bases from J, with 9 bases between.

This clone was seen more than once but under ten times. This chain connects TRBV23-1 to TRBJ1-1; 11 positions agree with TRBD1. TRBV23-1 is annotated as an ORF whose role is uncertain. V shed 2 bases, J shed 2 bases, and the junction held 7 bases outside the gene matches. The length of the CDR3 is 17 residues. The CDR3 nucleotides read TGCGCCAGCAGTCAAATAGGACAGGGGGCGAGTAACACTGAAGCTTTCTTT. Residues: CASSQIGQGASNTEAFF.

The genes are TRBV5-1 and TRBJ1-1; D may be TRBD1 (5 bases). Germline V lookup: CDR1 SGHRS, CDR2 YFSETQ. The CDR3 contains 14 residues. V shed 4 bases and J shed 3 bases, with 13 bases lying between them. Written as DNA, the CDR3 is TGCGCCAGCAGCAAATCGGGGGGGGACACTGAAGCTTTCTTT. This encodes CASSKSGGDTEAFF.

The V call is TRBV19, the J call TRBJ2-1; 9 positions agree with TRBD1. Germline CDR1 reads LNHDA; CDR2 reads SQIVND (reference sequence). This CDR3 has 15 residues. Unmatched junction bases numbered 7, after V lost 4 bases and J lost 6 bases. The CDR3 DNA reads TGTGCCAGTAGTACTTACAGGGGGCTTCCCAATGAGCAGTTCTTC. Translated: CASSTYRGLPNEQFF. Full variable domain (remainder filled in from reference TRBV19 and TRBJ2-1): DGGITQSPKYLFRKEGQNVTLSCEQNLNHDAMYWYRQDPGQGLRLIYYSQIVNDFQKGDIAEGYSVSREKKESFPLTVTSAQKNPTAFYLCASSTYRGLPNEQFFGPGTRLTVL.

V usage is TRBV10-3 and J usage is TRBJ2-1, with D possibly matching TRBD2 (6 bases). CDR3 length: 15 residues. In germline, CDR1 is ENHRY, CDR2 SYGVKD. Between the trimmed V and J ends, which lost 5 bases and 1 base, there was a span of 12 bases. Here the CDR3 reads CAISRGGASYNEQFF. In DNA, the CDR3 is TGTGCCATCAGTAGAGGCGGGGCATCCTACAATGAGCAGTTCTTC.

This clone was observed once. Mismatch with germline at one junction end may stem from a read error. V and J are TRBV7-9 and TRBJ1-1; D is possibly TRBD1 (5 bases). This CDR3 has 12 residues. The germline gives CDR1 SEHNR, CDR2 FQNEAQ (reference sequence). The CDR3 here is CASSPKSGPGGF. CDR3 bases: TGTGCCAGCAGCCCTAAATCCGGCCCCGGGGGATTT.

The chain links TRBV7-3 to TRBJ2-5; D remains unclear. The V gene lost 5 bases and the J gene lost 4 bases, with 20 bases spanning the gap. This CDR3 comprises 16 residues. CDR1 and CDR2 from the germline V gene are SGHTA and FQGTGA. This CDR3 is CASSPEQSKAVETQYF. CDR3 bases: TGTGCCAGCAGCCCGGAACAGAGTAAGGCCGTAGAGACCCAGTACTTC. The full variable domain, with the rest looked up from reference TRBV7-3 and TRBJ2-5, is GAGVSQTPSNKVTEKGKYVELRCDPISGHTALYWYRQSLGQGPEFLIYFQGTGAADDSGLPNDRFFAVRPEGSVSTLKIQRTERGDSAVYLCASSPEQSKAVETQYFGPGTRLLVL.

The V gene is TRBV2, the J gene TRBJ1-2, with a weak D call TRBD1 (6 bases). Germline lookup yields CDR1 SNHLY and CDR2 FYNNEI. The CDR3 length is 18 residues. V lost 5 bases, J lost 4 bases, and 26 bases lay in between. The CDR3 loop reads CASSWAPGTLEIRYGYTF. In nucleotides, the CDR3 is TGTGCCAGCAGTTGGGCGCCAGGGACACTAGAAATTCGCTATGGCTACACCTTC.

This rearrangement joins TRBV7-2 to TRBJ1-3; tentative D call: TRBD1 (5 bases). The ends were cut back, 6 bases at V and 0 bases at J, with 24 bases in the middle. Germline-derived CDR1 and CDR2 are SGHTA and FQGNSA. This CDR3 has 19 amino acids. This CDR3 reads CASRPRPRFGTDSGNTIYF. CDR3 nucleotides: TGTGCCAGCAGACCCCGGCCCCGATTCGGGACTGACTCTGGAAACACCATATATTTT.

V is TRBV28 and J is TRBJ2-2, with 7 bases fitting TRBD1. The CDR3 loop spans 13 amino acids. Trimming took 11 bases from V and 6 from J; bases not matched to a gene: 9. Looked up from germline, CDR1 is MDHEN and CDR2 is SYDVKM. CDR3 in amino acids: CAHQTGFSGELFF. The CDR3 DNA sequence: TGTGCCCATCAGACAGGGTTCTCCGGGGAGCTGTTTTTT.

The J gene is TRBJ1-2, the V gene TRBV10-3; TRBD1 agrees at 7 bases. The germline CDR1 and CDR2 sequences are ENHRY and SYGVKD. J gave up 8 bases and V 5 bases, and 11 bases lay outside the gene matches. This CDR3 spans 14 amino acids. The CDR3 sequence is CAISQQTGVGGYTF. The CDR3 DNA follows: TGTGCCATCAGTCAACAAACAGGGGTAGGGGGCTACACCTTC.